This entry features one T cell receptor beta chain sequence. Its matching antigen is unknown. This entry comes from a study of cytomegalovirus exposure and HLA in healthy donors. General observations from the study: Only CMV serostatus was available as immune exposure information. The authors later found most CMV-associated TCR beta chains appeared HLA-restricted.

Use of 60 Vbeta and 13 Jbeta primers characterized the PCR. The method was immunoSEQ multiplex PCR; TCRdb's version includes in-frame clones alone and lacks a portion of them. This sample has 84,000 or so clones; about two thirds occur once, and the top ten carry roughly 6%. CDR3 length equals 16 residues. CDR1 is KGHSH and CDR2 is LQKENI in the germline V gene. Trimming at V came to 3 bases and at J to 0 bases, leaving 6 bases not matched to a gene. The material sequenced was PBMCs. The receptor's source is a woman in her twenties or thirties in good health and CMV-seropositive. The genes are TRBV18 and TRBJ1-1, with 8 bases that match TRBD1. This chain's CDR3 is CASSPPRGLLNTEAFF. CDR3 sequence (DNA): TGTGCCAGCTCACCCCCCAGGGGGCTACTGAACACTGAAGCTTTCTTT.